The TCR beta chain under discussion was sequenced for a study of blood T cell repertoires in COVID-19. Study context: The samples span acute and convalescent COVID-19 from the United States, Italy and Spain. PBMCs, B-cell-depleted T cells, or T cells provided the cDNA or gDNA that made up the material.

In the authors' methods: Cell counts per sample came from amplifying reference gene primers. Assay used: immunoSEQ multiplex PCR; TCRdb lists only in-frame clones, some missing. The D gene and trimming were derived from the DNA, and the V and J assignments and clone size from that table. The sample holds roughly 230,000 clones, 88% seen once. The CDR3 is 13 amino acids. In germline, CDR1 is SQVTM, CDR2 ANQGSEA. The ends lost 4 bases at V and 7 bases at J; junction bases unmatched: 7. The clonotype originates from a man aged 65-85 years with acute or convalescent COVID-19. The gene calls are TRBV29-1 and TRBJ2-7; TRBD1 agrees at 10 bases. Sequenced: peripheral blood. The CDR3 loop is CSVAGTGVWEQYF. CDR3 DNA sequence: TGCAGCGTTGCCGGGACAGGGGTTTGGGAGCAGTACTTC.